The source of this TCR beta chain is a study of control samples from healthy donors and cancer patients. The V gene end was trimmed by 8 bases and the J gene end by 7 bases; junction bases not matched to a gene: 11. Germline-derived CDR1 and CDR2 are MDHEN and SYDVKM. The CDR3 has 15 residues. Profiling relied on immunoSEQ multiplex PCR, and the TCRdb table lists in-frame clones only, not all of them. The table records about 100,000 clones, around 89% of them present only once. Material for sequencing was blood. The TCR comes from a man between 25 and 39 years old in good health. The chain couples TRBV28 to TRBJ1-6, with 7 bases matching TRBD1. CDR3 protein: CASVRRQGRNSPLHF. CDR3 DNA: TGTGCCAGCGTTCGTCGACAGGGTAGGAATTCACCCCTCCACTTT.